These T cell receptor beta chains were read from a single sample in a study of blood T cell repertoires in COVID-19. Repertoires were generated with immunoSEQ multiplex PCR, while TCRdb's copy carries only in-frame clones and drops some. The data contain about 210,000 clones, 92% of them singletons. The sequenced material came from peripheral blood. These receptors originate from a man aged 25-45 years with acute or convalescent COVID-19. The CDR3 runs from the conserved cysteine through the conserved F or W. D genes are given only for firm matches. Clone size is given for some rows only: seen once, a few or many times, or a class if the clone is expanded.

clone_size j_call d_call v_call cdr3_nt cdr3_aa
few TRBJ1-1 - TRBV28 TGTGCCAGCAGTAGAGGAAGGAGGACTGAAGCTTTCTTT CASSRGRRTEAFF
- TRBJ2-7 - TRBV28 TGTGCCAGCAGTTTAATCGTTCCGCATCTGGCTTACGAGCAGTACTTC CASSLIVPHLAYEQYF
- TRBJ2-3 TRBD1 TRBV23-1 TGCGCCAGCAGACTGGGACAGATATCAGATACGCAGTATTTT CASRLGQISDTQYF
- TRBJ2-3 - TRBV28 TGTGCCAGCAGCTACTCCGGGGGTCCGGTAGATACGCAGTATTTT CASSYSGGPVDTQYF
- TRBJ2-3 - TRBV4-1 TGCGCCAGCAGCCCTTCTCGGAGCGGATCCACAGATACGCAGTATTTT CASSPSRSGSTDTQYF
- TRBJ2-7 TRBD2 TRBV27 TGTGCCAGCAGTTTAACCGGACTAGCGCTCTCCTACGAGCAGTACTTC CASSLTGLALSYEQYF
- TRBJ2-1 - TRBV9 TGTGCCAGCAGCGTAGAGCTCACAGATGAGCAGTTCTTC CASSVELTDEQFF
- TRBJ2-1 TRBD1 TRBV27 TGTGCCAGCAGTTTTCCCGGGACAGATTACAATGAGCAGTTCTTC CASSFPGTDYNEQFF
- TRBJ2-7 - TRBV7-3 TGTGCCACCAGGTCGATGCAGTACAGCTACGAGCAGTACTTC CATRSMQYSYEQYF
- TRBJ2-1 - TRBV2 TGTGCCAGCAGTGTCCCCGGGACTGGAACGTACAATGAGCAGTTCTTC CASSVPGTGTYNEQFF
- TRBJ2-7 TRBD1 TRBV5-8 TGTGCCAGCAGCTCAGGACAGGGGGCGAACGCCTACGAGCAGTACTTC CASSSGQGANAYEQYF
once TRBJ2-1 TRBD2 TRBV28 TGTGCCAGCAGCCGGACTAGCGGGGGGACGAGCTCCTACAATGAGCAGTTCTTC CASSRTSGGTSSYNEQFF
once TRBJ1-3 TRBD1 TRBV5-3 TGTGCCAGAAGCGGTGATTCGGGACAGGGGGCGTATGGAAACACCATATATTTT CARSGDSGQGAYGNTIYF
- TRBJ2-1 TRBD1 TRBV29-1 TGCAGCGCCCGACAGGGGGCCTACAATGAGCAGTTCTTC CSARQGAYNEQFF
- TRBJ1-2 - TRBV5-4 TGTGCCAGCAGCTTGCGGGAGCAAGACTATGGCTACACCTTC CASSLREQDYGYTF
- TRBJ1-1 TRBD1 TRBV29-1 TGCAGCGTTGACCTCGGACAGGGCCTTGGGAACACTGAAGCTTTCTTT CSVDLGQGLGNTEAFF
- TRBJ2-1 TRBD2 TRBV25-1 TGTGCCAGCAGTGAAAAAAGCGGGAGCTCCTACAATGAGCAGTTCTTC CASSEKSGSSYNEQFF
- TRBJ1-2 TRBD1 TRBV6-5 TGTGCCAGCAGTAGTATCCAGGGGGCGAATGGCTACACCTTC CASSSIQGANGYTF
- TRBJ1-2 TRBD1 TRBV28 TGTGCCAGCAGACCAGAACCGGGACAGAGAAACTATGGCTACACCTTC CASRPEPGQRNYGYTF
- TRBJ1-3 - TRBV30 TGTGCCTGGACCTTCGCGGGGGGTGGCAGAAACACCATATATTTT CAWTFAGGGRNTIYF
- TRBJ1-4 TRBD1 TRBV30 TGTGCCCGGGATTCCGGGACAGCAGCCGAAAAACTGTTTTTT CARDSGTAAEKLFF
- TRBJ1-1 - TRBV2 TGTGCCAGCGTTAGATCTGACGGGGGTGGAGATACTGAAGCTTTCTTT CASVRSDGGGDTEAFF
- TRBJ2-5 - TRBV20-1 TGCAGTGCTAGTAGCCAGACCCAGTACTTC CSASSQTQYF
- TRBJ2-1 - TRBV7-3 TGTGCCAGCAGATGGGGGGGCCGAAATGAGCAGTTCTTC CASRWGGRNEQFF
- TRBJ2-1 - TRBV7-2 TGTGCCAGCAGCCTGGGGATAGGGGGCTACAATGAGCAGTTCTTC CASSLGIGGYNEQFF
- TRBJ1-5 - TRBV6-5 TGTGCCAGCAGTTACTCGAGTGTTCCCGGCAATCAGCCCCAGCATTTT CASSYSSVPGNQPQHF
- TRBJ2-7 TRBD1 TRBV11-1 TGTGCCAGCAGCCCAACAGGGGTCATTCTCGAGCAGTACTTC CASSPTGVILEQYF
- TRBJ1-5 - TRBV28 TGTGCCAGCAGTGCACAGGGCCTTCAGCCCCAGCATTTT CASSAQGLQPQHF
- TRBJ2-1 - TRBV19 TGTGCCAGTAGCTCCCCACAGGCCAGCTCCTTCAATGAGCAGTTCTTC CASSSPQASSFNEQFF
- TRBJ2-1 - TRBV29-1 TGCAGCGTTGAGGAGGGGGGGCGTATGGATGAGCAGTTCTTC CSVEEGGRMDEQFF
- TRBJ2-7 TRBD1 TRBV24-1 TGTGCCACCAGTGATTTTGGGACAGGGTCAGGGCAGTACTTC CATSDFGTGSGQYF
- TRBJ1-5 - TRBV28 TGTGCCAGCGCGTTTGGGAGGGAATTTTCGTTTCAGCCCCAGCATTTT CASAFGREFSFQPQHF
- TRBJ2-3 TRBD1 TRBV28 TGTGCCAGCAGGTACCCGGGACAGGGGTTAGATACGCAGTATTTT CASRYPGQGLDTQYF
- TRBJ1-1 TRBD1 TRBV3-1/TRBV3-2 TGTGCCAGCAGCCCCTTACAGGGACAGAAAGCTGAAGCTTTCTTT CASSPLQGQKAEAFF
- TRBJ2-1 - TRBV5-1 TGCGCCAGCAGCATGGACTTCTACAATGAGCAGTTCTTC CASSMDFYNEQFF
once TRBJ2-2 - TRBV28 TGTGCCAGCACAAGACTTTCGAACACCGGGGAGCTGTTTTTT CASTRLSNTGELFF
- TRBJ1-4 - TRBV15 TGTGCCACCAGCAGAGGGTTCTTCGCAACGGTGTTTTTT CATSRGFFATVFF
- TRBJ2-7 TRBD2 TRBV3-1/TRBV3-2 TGTGCCAGCAGCCAAATAACCGCGGGAGGGCCCTACGAGCAGTACTTC CASSQITAGGPYEQYF
- TRBJ1-2 - TRBV24-1 TGTGCCACCAGTGATGACTTTGAACGCGGCTACACCTTC CATSDDFERGYTF
- TRBJ1-2 TRBD1 TRBV19 TGTGCCAGTAGACAAGACAGGGGGCTGTATGGCTACACCTTC CASRQDRGLYGYTF